The clone carrying this T cell receptor (beta chain) was counted only a few times. Collection of ten milliliters of peripheral blood was performed for each donor. Total RNA extracted from each sample amounted to at least 5.5 micrograms. This record belongs to a study of blood T cells in healthy people across ages. The CDR3 runs 15 residues. Germline V lookup: CDR1 SEHNR, CDR2 FQNEAQ (reference sequence). The ends lost 3 bases at V and 7 bases at J; junction bases unmatched: 8. A second about 7 to 11 cycle PCR used barcoded and J-beta primers. Researchers report that a template-switch adaptor with 12 random nucleotides tagged each cDNA molecule. MiXCR, run by TCRdb on the 5' RACE reads, gives a single entry per CDR3 protein. Of about 780,000 distinct CDR3 sequences detected, under 80% appear once; the ten largest clones hold around 30%.

V gene TRBV7-9 combines with J gene TRBJ2-2; 7 nucleotides line up with TRBD1. This clonotype was obtained from a man aged 25-40 years in good health. The specimen sequenced was blood. The CDR3 loop reads CASSLGTGVVGELFF. The CDR3 DNA sequence: TGTGCCAGCAGCTTGGGCACAGGGGTCGTCGGGGAGCTGTTTTTT.